Below, 8 T cell receptor beta chains from the same sample are listed, as sequenced in a study of T cells in Graves' hyperthyroidism and ophthalmopathy. TCR beta CDR3 sequences were amplified from RNA transcripts. When the TCR CDR3 underwent first-round RT-PCR, the HTBI primer set was used. Each CDR3 protein gets one entry after TCRdb re-called the multiplex PCR reads with MiXCR. The table has 300,000 to 450,000 distinct CDR3 sequences, approximately 15% seen once. The sample consisted of blood. Source of these receptors: a woman in her twenties or thirties with Graves' ophthalmopathy.

This clonotype was counted only a few times. A much larger clonotype is one base distant, so this may be a read error. The CDR3 region is CASSLGRDEQFF. CDR3 sequence (DNA): TGTGCCAGCAGCTTAGGAAGGGATGAGCAGTTCTTC. The rearrangement joins TRBV7-6 to TRBJ2-1; D is ambiguous. Germline V gives CDR1 SGHVS, CDR2 FNYEAQ. Between the trimmed V and J ends, which lost 1 base and 8 bases, there was a span of 6 bases. This CDR3 region has 12 residues. The full variable domain, with the rest looked up from reference TRBV7-6 and TRBJ2-1, is GAGVSQSPRYKVTKRGQDVALRCDPISGHVSLYWYRQALGQGPEFLTYFNYEAQQDKSGLPNDRFSAERPEGSISTLTIQRTEQRDSAMYRCASSLGRDEQFFGPGTRLTVL.

This clonotype has a count of ten or more. V gene TRBV20-1 combines with J gene TRBJ1-4, with 7 bases fitting TRBD1. Germline V CDR1 and CDR2: DFQATT, SNEGSKA (reference sequence). The CDR3 has 16 amino acids. The V and J ends lost 4 bases and 0 bases, in that order; junction bases with no gene match: 8. CDR3 in DNA: TGCAGTGCTACAAACAGGGGCGCCTCAACTAATGAAAAACTGTTTTTT. Protein sequence: CSATNRGASTNEKLFF.

This clonotype was picked up many times. The chain recombines TRBV7-2 with TRBJ2-5; 9 nucleotides match TRBD1. The V and J ends lost 4 bases and 1 base, in that order; junction bases with no gene match: 1. The CDR3 covers 14 residues. CDR1 is SGHTA and CDR2 is FQGNSA in the germline V gene. CDR3 DNA sequence: TGTGCCAGCAGCTGGGGACAGGGCCAAGAGACCCAGTACTTC. Protein product: CASSWGQGQETQYF.

V gene TRBV7-8 combines with J gene TRBJ1-3, with a tentative D call TRBD1 (5 bases). This CDR3 comprises 15 residues. V shed 4 bases and J shed 4 bases, with 14 bases lying between them. Germline CDR1 is SGHVS and CDR2 is FQNEAQ. CDR3 sequence (DNA): TGTGCCAGCAGCTGGGGGGGGATGAGGGGAAACACCATATATTTT. This sequence encodes CASSWGGMRGNTIYF.

This clonotype was seen at least ten times. The J gene is TRBJ1-5, the V gene TRBV4-1; no clear D. Between the trimmed V and J ends, which lost 1 base and 4 bases, there was a span of 11 bases. The CDR3 totals 15 residues. CDR1 and CDR2 from the germline V gene are MGHRA and YSYEKL. Here the CDR3 DNA reads TGCGCCAGCAGCCAAGTTGGGTCGGTTAATCAGCCCCAGCATTTT. It encodes CASSQVGSVNQPQHF.

This clonotype was seen many times. Relative to the germline gene, one junction end is altered; a read error may explain this. The genes are TRBV7-8 and TRBJ1-2, with D uncertain. The CDR3 covers 14 residues. The V gene's germline CDR1 is SGHVS and CDR2 FQNEAQ. CDR3 protein: CASSLEPAKYGYTF. The CDR3 DNA reads as TGTGCCAGCAGTTTAGAGCCAGCTAAGTATGGCTACACCTTC.

This clonotype has a count of ten or more. The rearrangement links TRBV6-1 to TRBJ1-1, with a weak D call TRBD1 (6 bases). The CDR3 sequence is 14 residues long. Trimming removed 4 bases at V and 2 bases at J, with 11 bases between. Germline V lookup: CDR1 MNHNS, CDR2 SASEGT. CDR3 protein: CASSVHRVNTEAFF. The CDR3 nucleotides are TGTGCCAGCAGTGTTCACAGGGTTAACACTGAAGCTTTCTTT.

This clonotype has at least ten counts. J is TRBJ2-3 and V is TRBV7-2; 9 nucleotides align to TRBD2. Germline-derived CDR1 and CDR2 are SGHTA and FQGNSA. The CDR3 sequence is 16 residues long. With V trimmed by 7 bases and J by 2 bases, 10 bases remained unmatched. CDR3 amino acids: CASTIDSGGPTDTQYF. The CDR3 bases are TGTGCCAGCACCATCGATAGCGGGGGCCCCACAGATACGCAGTATTTT.